This TCR beta chain came from a study of CD8+CD57+ T cells in acquired aplastic anemia. Germline V gene data show CDR1 as MNHEY and CDR2 as SVGAGI. The CDR3 sequence is 15 residues long. V dropped 0 bases and J dropped 2 bases, with 11 bases sitting between them. Profiling that covered TCR beta VDJ and CDR3 relied on genomic DNA as its template. TCRdb called the reads again in MiXCR, with one record for every CDR3 protein. This table holds 200,000 to 250,000 distinct CDR3 sequences, over 55% found once. The receptor's source is a human donor in good health. The sample consisted of sorted CD4+, CD8+, or CD8+CD57+ T cells (not recorded which) from PBMCs. The V gene is TRBV6-5, the J gene TRBJ2-7; D possibly corresponds to TRBD2 (6 bases). The CDR3 bases are TGTGCCAGCAGTTACTCTACGCGGGATCCCTACGAGCAGTACTTC. Translation: CASSYSTRDPYEQYF.